This record covers a single T cell receptor (beta chain). No cognate antigen has been identified for it. No base quality information exists; no much larger clone differs at one position. Reading the germline V gene gives CDR1 MDHEN and CDR2 SYDVKM. The germline ends are 11 bases apart after V is trimmed by 5 bases and J by 0 bases. The CDR3 numbers 15 residues from cysteine through phenylalanine. CDR3 DNA is the only sequence kept; it has 45 bases, read in frame from the first base. Participants in the prospective study were enrolled through a virtual design, were aged roughly 18 to 95 years, and lived in approximately 25 United States geographic areas. Cohort assignment in the prospective study relied on participant-reported clinical history from a screening survey and a study questionnaire. ImmuneRACE Cohort 3 recovered participants were defined by two consecutive negative NP/OP PCR tests, healthcare professional clearance, or symptom resolution. Each participant in the prospective study had whole blood, serum and a nasopharyngeal or oropharyngeal swab collected by mobile phlebotomists. Prospective study participants could optionally give additional blood draws and questionnaires over an approximately 2-month period. Before DNA extraction, blood samples from the prospective study were shipped at room temperature or frozen.

This sample was included in a study of blood T cell repertoires in COVID-19 (dated by TCRdb to 2020 to 2021). Background for the entire study: Samples from collaborators originated in the United States, Italy and Spain and spanned both the acute and convalescent phases of COVID-19. The prospective study material was composed of cDNA or gDNA derived from T cells, B-cell-depleted T cells, or PBMCs. Deeply sampled blood TCRbeta repertoires from subjects exposed to, actively infected with, or recovered from COVID-19 were included in the dataset. The repertoires were released in a freely available public database intended as a resource for research on the immune response to SARS-CoV-2. The samples were drawn from two sources: the first 160 participants of the ongoing ImmuneRACE study, and 1,254 subjects contributed by 6 global collaborators. A de-identified subject ID, COVID-19 status, age in years and sex were almost always included in the sample metadata. Where HLA class I and class II types were available, the types were taken from metadata supplied by the sample provider, not from assay-based typing. Here is what the overall study found, with its caveats: Clinical and demographic metadata were provided uncurated, with the amount varying by source and participant.

TCRbeta CDR3 regions were amplified from genomic DNA using the immunoSEQ Assay, a bias-controlled multiplex PCR. The study's processing was this. The number of nucleated cells in each sample was estimated from the amplification of reference gene primers within the assay. To quantify the absolute abundance of each unique TCRbeta CDR3 rearrangement, sequence reads were collapsed and filtered. For each sample, productive Simpson clonality was calculated as the square root of Simpson's diversity index across productive rearrangements. Here the immuneACCESS table is served through TCRdb, limited to in-frame sequences with V and J called. Missing clones are a known gap in these copies; in checked studies unresolved V genes cover under half, and the rest lacks a known reason. V and J calls and clone size are as listed in that table; D and trimming were resolved from the DNA. The sample table contains roughly 190,000 clones; only one count was recorded for less than 85% of them. The ten largest clones represent around 3.5% of the sample.

The specimen was PBMCs or T cells enriched from blood (not recorded which). Rearrangement joined TRBV28 to TRBJ2-4, and the D gene may be TRBD1, 6 bases matching. This TCR derives from a woman aged 25 to 45 who had recovered from COVID-19. The CDR3 protein is CASSQTGIAKNIQYF. DNA sequence: TGTGCCAGCAGTCAGACAGGAATAGCCAAAAACATTCAGTACTTC.